The 30 T cell receptor beta chains below come from one sample, sequenced in a study of shared clonotypes between healthy human individuals. Measured with immunoSEQ multiplex PCR; TCRdb has only the in-frame clones, and not every one. The data contain some 2.4 million clones, 90% to 95% of them seen just once; the ten biggest clones take up 0.36%. Sequencing used naive CD4+ T cells from PBMCs. Subset described: CD45RA+ positively selected. The receptor source for this set is a man aged 18 to 30 in good health. Some clones in this sample may be carry-over from other donors' samples.

Comments on this clone: The identical CDR3 is also encoded by other nucleotide sequences in the sample. This rearrangement joins TRBV7-9 to TRBJ1-5, with TRBD1 matching over 8 bases. The CDR3 loop spans 14 amino acids. Trimming at V came to 4 bases and at J to 7 bases, leaving 6 bases not matched to a gene. CDR1 and CDR2 (germline): SEHNR, FQNEAQ (reference sequence). The DNA for the CDR3 is TGTGCCAGCAGCTCCGGACAGGGAGGCCAGCCCCAGCATTTT. Amino acids: CASSSGQGGQPQHF.

This sequence joins TRBV9 and TRBJ2-1; D unclear. V lost 0 bases, J lost 2 bases, and 12 bases lay in between. This CDR3 is built from 16 residues. The germline V gene has CDR1 SGDLS and CDR2 YYNGEE. The CDR3 DNA is TGTGCCAGCAGCGTAGAAACGAGACTGACCTACAATGAGCAGTTCTTC. Amino acid sequence: CASSVETRLTYNEQFF.

CDR3 residues: CASSRRGGSYNEQFF. In nucleotides, the CDR3 is TGTGCCAGCAGTCGACGAGGAGGGTCCTACAATGAGCAGTTCTTC. The chain links TRBV28 to TRBJ2-1; D may be TRBD2 (6 bases). The length of the CDR3 is 15 residues. V dropped 5 bases and J dropped 1 base, with 12 bases sitting between them. From germline, CDR1 is MDHEN and CDR2 SYDVKM.

The CDR3, as DNA: TGTGCCAGCAGCGCCCATCTGGGGCTGGATGAAGCTTTCTTT. Amino acids: CASSAHLGLDEAFF. The V and J genes are TRBV2 and TRBJ1-1; the D gene is possibly TRBD1 (5 bases). With 6 bases removed from V and 7 bases from J, the gap between germline ends came to 18 bases. The CDR3 length is 14 residues. Germline assignment: CDR1 SNHLY and CDR2 FYNNEI.

This chain links TRBV28 with TRBJ2-7; a possible D gene is TRBD2 (7 bases). Germline-derived CDR1 and CDR2 are MDHEN and SYDVKM. The V end was cut by 6 bases, the J end by 3 bases, with 15 bases between. The CDR3 sequence is 14 residues long. CDR3 region: CASRRGGVDYEQYF. CDR3 nucleotide sequence: TGTGCCAGCAGGAGAGGGGGGGTCGACTACGAGCAGTACTTC.

The chain is built from TRBV14 and TRBJ2-5, with D tentatively TRBD1 or TRBD2 (6 bases each). Germline assignment: CDR1 SGHDN and CDR2 FVKESK. V was trimmed by 0 bases and J by 0 bases, leaving 14 bases between them. The CDR3 contains 17 residues. Written as DNA, the CDR3 is TGTGCCAGCAGCCAAGAATGGGGGGCACTGAACCAAGAGACCCAGTACTTC. As protein: CASSQEWGALNQETQYF.

This sequence joins TRBV9 and TRBJ2-3, with D maybe TRBD1 (6 bases). CDR3 length equals 15 residues. The V gene lost 4 bases and the J gene lost 4 bases, with 16 bases spanning the gap. Germline-derived CDR1 and CDR2 are SGDLS and YYNGEE. The CDR3, as DNA: TGTGCCAGCAGCATCACAGGGTTCGTAGCAGATACGCAGTATTTT. It encodes CASSITGFVADTQYF.

V gene TRBV5-4 combines with J gene TRBJ1-1; 8 bases map to TRBD1. V dropped 5 bases and J dropped 1; count of bases not matched to a gene: 7. The CDR3 has 15 amino acids. The germline gives CDR1 SGHNT, CDR2 YYREEE (reference sequence). The DNA for the CDR3 is TGTGCCAGCAGTAGTAGCACAGGGGGGAACACTGAAGCTTTCTTT. It is translated as CASSSSTGGNTEAFF.

V and J are TRBV7-2 and TRBJ2-5; 9 bases fit TRBD1. CDR3 length: 17 amino acids. Looked up from germline, CDR1 is SGHTA and CDR2 is FQGNSA. V shed 1 base, J shed 7 bases, and the junction held 13 bases outside the gene matches. The CDR3 coding sequence is TGTGCCAGCAGCTTAGTCCCGGGACAGGGAGCTGAGGGGACCCAGTACTTC. It encodes CASSLVPGQGAEGTQYF.

As for this clone: Relative to the germline gene, one junction end is altered; a read error may explain this. The chain is built from TRBV18 and TRBJ2-1, with D perhaps matching TRBD2 (6 bases). CDR1 and CDR2 from the germline V gene are KGHSH and LQKENI. This CDR3 is 13 amino acids long. In nucleotides, the CDR3 is TGTGCCAGCACACCGGGACTTTACAATGAGCAGTTCTTC. Translated: CASTPGLYNEQFF.

The CDR3 sequence: CASSSSRETYEQYF. CDR3 coding DNA: TGTGCCAGCAGCTCCTCTCGGGAGACCTACGAGCAGTACTTC. This chain joins TRBV7-9 and TRBJ2-7, with a weak D call TRBD2 (6 bases). This CDR3 has 14 residues. Trimming shortened V by 4 bases and J by 2 bases, and 12 bases separated the two germline ends. CDR1 is SEHNR, CDR2 FQNEAQ, per germline (reference sequence).

V is TRBV6-1 and J is TRBJ2-1, with D unclear. The length of the CDR3 is 17 residues. V gave up 0 bases and J gave up 7 bases, with 19 bases separating them. CDR1 MNHNS and CDR2 SASEGT come from the germline V gene. The CDR3 sequence: CASSEAQFYSYLNEQFF. DNA for the CDR3: TGTGCCAGCAGTGAAGCCCAATTTTACAGTTACCTGAATGAGCAGTTCTTC.

The chain is built from TRBV7-9 and TRBJ2-2; 9 bases fit TRBD1. The germline gives CDR1 SEHNR, CDR2 FQNEAQ (reference sequence). The length of the CDR3 is 16 residues. After removal of 5 bases from V and 1 base from J, the junction contained 5 bases not matched to a gene. The CDR3 DNA follows: TGTGCCAGCAGCCCCGTGGGACAGGGGAACACCGGGGAGCTGTTTTTT. It yields the protein CASSPVGQGNTGELFF.

V gene TRBV28 combines with J gene TRBJ1-5; D is unclear. From germline, CDR1 is MDHEN and CDR2 SYDVKM. Trimming shortened V by 8 bases and J by 7 bases, and 18 bases separated the two germline ends. This CDR3 is built from 14 residues. The CDR3 spells CASAGPTAWQPQHF. The CDR3 bases are TGTGCCAGCGCCGGGCCAACCGCGTGGCAGCCCCAGCATTTT.

The CDR3 DNA sequence: TGCAGCGTTGAAGAGGCCATCACGGGGCTGAACACTGAAGCTTTCTTT. It encodes CSVEEAITGLNTEAFF. This chain connects TRBV29-1 to TRBJ1-1, with D possibly being TRBD1 (5 bases). This CDR3 contains 16 residues. Germline assignment: CDR1 SQVTM and CDR2 ANQGSEA. Trimming stripped 0 bases from V and 0 bases from J, with 14 bases between.

This chain uses TRBV28 with TRBJ2-1, with 8 bases fitting TRBD2. The ends lost 8 bases at V and 9 bases at J; junction bases unmatched: 9. Germline V gives CDR1 MDHEN, CDR2 SYDVKM. CDR3 length: 13 amino acids. The CDR3 reads CASRGLGRGEQFF. CDR3 coding DNA: TGTGCCAGCCGGGGACTAGGTCGCGGTGAGCAGTTCTTC.

The chain is built from TRBV7-9 and TRBJ2-7; D is uncertain. V was trimmed by 1 base and J by 2 bases, leaving 9 bases between them. CDR1 is SEHNR, CDR2 FQNEAQ, per germline (reference sequence). This CDR3 is built from 14 residues. CDR3 in amino acids: CASSLGSAPYEQYF. In DNA, the CDR3 is TGTGCCAGCAGCTTAGGATCGGCCCCCTACGAGCAGTACTTC.

Turning to this clone: A junction boundary mismatches the germline segment, possibly from a read error. This sample also contains other DNA sequences that code for the same CDR3. The CDR3 loop reads CASSDSLNTEAFF. CDR3 coding DNA: TGTGCCAGCAGTGACAGCTTGAACACTGAGGCTTTCTTT. The V gene is TRBV7-9, the J gene TRBJ1-1, with D possibly TRBD1 on 5 matching bases. Looked up from germline, CDR1 is SEHNR and CDR2 is FQNEAQ (reference sequence). This CDR3 has 13 amino acids.

V gene TRBV5-4 combines with J gene TRBJ2-3, with D unclear. V gave up 0 bases and J gave up 2 bases, with 10 bases separating them. The germline V gene has CDR1 SGHNT and CDR2 YYREEE (reference sequence). The CDR3 sequence is 15 residues long. This CDR3 reads CASSLAGGITDTQYF. The CDR3 DNA reads as TGTGCCAGCAGCTTGGCCGGCGGAATCACAGATACGCAGTATTTT.

The rearrangement joins TRBV19 to TRBJ2-7; D might be TRBD2 (7 bases). Trimming removed 4 bases at V and 2 bases at J, with 12 bases between. Germline assignment: CDR1 LNHDA and CDR2 SQIVND (reference sequence). The CDR3 length is 14 residues. CDR3 DNA: TGTGCCAGTAGTAAGGGGGAGGGCCCCTACGAGCAGTACTTC. Amino acids: CASSKGEGPYEQYF.

The chain couples TRBV5-1 to TRBJ2-7; 8 bases match TRBD2. Per the germline V gene, CDR1 is SGHRS and CDR2 is YFSETQ. V lost 0 bases and J lost 2; bases outside the gene matches: 4. The CDR3 is 15 amino acids. The CDR3 sequence: CASSLDGSGTYEQYF. CDR3 in DNA: TGCGCCAGCAGCTTGGATGGTAGCGGGACCTACGAGCAGTACTTC.

The rearrangement uses TRBV4-3 and TRBJ2-7; the D call may be TRBD1 or TRBD2 (5 bases each). The CDR3 covers 14 residues. The V and J ends lost 1 base and 0 bases respectively, with 7 bases between them. CDR1 and CDR2 (germline): LGHNA, YSLEER. The CDR3 is CASSQGGTSYEQYF. DNA of the CDR3: TGCGCCAGCAGCCAAGGGGGGACCTCCTACGAGCAGTACTTC.

This sequence joins TRBV19 and TRBJ2-1, with D possibly matching TRBD1 (5 bases). CDR3 length equals 16 residues. CDR1 is LNHDA and CDR2 is SQIVND in the germline V gene (reference sequence). Trimming stripped 4 bases from V and 6 bases from J, with 19 bases between. CDR3 amino acids: CASSTSGSPRLNEQFF. The DNA for the CDR3 is TGTGCCAGTAGTACCTCAGGGTCCCCCCGTCTCAATGAGCAGTTCTTC.

This rearrangement joins TRBV5-6 to TRBJ1-2; the match to TRBD1 covers 12 bases. CDR3 length: 15 residues. Germline V gives CDR1 SGHDT, CDR2 YYEEEE. With V trimmed by 2 bases and J by 3 bases, 2 bases remained unmatched. Here the CDR3 reads CASSLGTGGYYGYTF. CDR3 nucleotide sequence: TGTGCCAGCAGCTTAGGGACAGGGGGCTACTATGGCTACACCTTC.

This sequence joins TRBV5-8 and TRBJ1-3; 9 nucleotides agree with TRBD1. The CDR3 is 17 residues long. Trimming took 6 bases from V and 3 from J; bases not matched to a gene: 13. Per the germline V gene, CDR1 is SGHTS and CDR2 is YDEGEE. CDR3 protein: CASTLEIDRGYGNTIYF. In DNA, the CDR3 is TGTGCCAGCACCCTGGAGATTGACAGGGGGTATGGAAACACCATATATTTT.

J is TRBJ2-7 and V is TRBV28, with 11 nucleotides matching TRBD1. CDR1 MDHEN and CDR2 SYDVKM come from the germline V gene. Trimming cost V 5 bases and J 5 bases; bases outside gene matches: 8. The length of the CDR3 is 15 residues. In DNA, the CDR3 is TGTGCCAGCAGTCTCGCCGGGACAGGGGGAAACGAGCAGTACTTC. Translation gives CASSLAGTGGNEQYF.

The V call is TRBV28, the J call TRBJ1-5; D not certain. V was trimmed by 2 bases and J by 2 bases, leaving 4 bases between them. From germline, CDR1 is MDHEN and CDR2 SYDVKM. CDR3 length equals 13 residues. CDR3 DNA sequence: TGTGCCAGCAGTTTAATCCGCAATCAGCCCCAGCATTTT. This codes for CASSLIRNQPQHF.

The rearrangement uses TRBV5-1 and TRBJ1-2; TRBD1 matches 7 bases. This CDR3 has 13 amino acids. V trimming: 6 bases; J trimming: 7 bases; junction bases outside the gene matches: 9. Germline CDR1 SGHRS, CDR2 YFSETQ. The CDR3 DNA reads as TGCGCCAGCACGGCAGGGGGGTATCGTGGCTACACCTTC. It specifies CASTAGGYRGYTF. Full variable domain (rest looked up from reference TRBV5-1 and TRBJ1-2): KAGVTQTPRYLIKTRGQQVTLSCSPISGHRSVSWYQQTPGQGLQFLFEYFSETQRNKGNFPGRFSGRQFSNSRSEMNVSTLELGDSALYLCASTAGGYRGYTFGSGTRLTVV.

As for this clone: A junction end diverges from the germline sequence, so it may reflect a read error. This rearrangement joins TRBV19 to TRBJ2-3; 7 bases match TRBD2. The CDR3 is made up of 13 amino acids. Germline-derived CDR1 and CDR2 are LNHDA and SQIVND (reference sequence). The CDR3, as DNA: TGTGCCAGTAGTATAGATCGTGGCGGGAGAATGGATTTT. Translation: CASSIDRGGRMDF.

About this clone: The same CDR3 is also encoded by other DNA sequences in this sample. V usage is TRBV9 and J usage is TRBJ2-7; D ambiguous. Germline CDR1 SGDLS, CDR2 YYNGEE. V lost 0 bases and J 7 bases, leaving 5 bases between the germline ends. The CDR3 consists of 11 residues. CDR3 residues: CASSVGEEQYF. CDR3 nucleotides: TGTGCCAGCAGCGTAGGGGAAGAGCAGTACTTC.